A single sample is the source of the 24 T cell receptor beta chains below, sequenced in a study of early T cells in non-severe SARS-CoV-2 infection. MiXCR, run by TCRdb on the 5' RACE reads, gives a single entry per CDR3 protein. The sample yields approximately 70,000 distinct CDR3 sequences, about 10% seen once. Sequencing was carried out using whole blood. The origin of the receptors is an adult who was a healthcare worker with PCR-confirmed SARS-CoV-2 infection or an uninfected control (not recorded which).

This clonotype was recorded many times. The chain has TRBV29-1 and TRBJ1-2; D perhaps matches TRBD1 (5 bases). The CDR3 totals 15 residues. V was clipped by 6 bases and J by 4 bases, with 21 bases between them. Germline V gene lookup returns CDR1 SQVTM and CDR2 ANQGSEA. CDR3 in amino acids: CSVTGTELSGYGYTF. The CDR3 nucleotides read TGCAGCGTCACCGGGACTGAACTCAGTGGCTATGGCTACACCTTC.

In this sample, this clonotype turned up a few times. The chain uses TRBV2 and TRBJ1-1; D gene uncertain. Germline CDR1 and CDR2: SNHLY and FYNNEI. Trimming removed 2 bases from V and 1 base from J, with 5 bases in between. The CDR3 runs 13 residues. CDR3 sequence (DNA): TGTGCCAGCAGTGAACTGACGAACACTGAAGCTTTCTTT. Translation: CASSELTNTEAFF.

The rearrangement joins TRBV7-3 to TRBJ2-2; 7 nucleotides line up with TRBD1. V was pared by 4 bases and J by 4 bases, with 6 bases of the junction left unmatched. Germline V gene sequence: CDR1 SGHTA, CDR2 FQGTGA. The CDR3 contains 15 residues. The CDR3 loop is CASSSDREFTGELFF. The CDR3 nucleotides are TGTGCCAGCAGCTCCGACAGGGAGTTCACCGGGGAGCTGTTTTTT.

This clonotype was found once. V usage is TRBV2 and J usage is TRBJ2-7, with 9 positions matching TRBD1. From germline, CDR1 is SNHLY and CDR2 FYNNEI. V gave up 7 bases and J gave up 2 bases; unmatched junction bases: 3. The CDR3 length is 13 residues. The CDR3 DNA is TGTGCCAGCATGAGGGACAGGGCCTACGAGCAGTACTTC. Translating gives CASMRDRAYEQYF.

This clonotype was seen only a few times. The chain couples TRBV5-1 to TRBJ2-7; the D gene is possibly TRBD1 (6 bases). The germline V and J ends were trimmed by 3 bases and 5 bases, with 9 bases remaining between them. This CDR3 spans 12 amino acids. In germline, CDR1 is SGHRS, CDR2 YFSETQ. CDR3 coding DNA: TGCGCCAGCAGCTCGACAGGACACGAGCAGTACTTC. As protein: CASSSTGHEQYF.

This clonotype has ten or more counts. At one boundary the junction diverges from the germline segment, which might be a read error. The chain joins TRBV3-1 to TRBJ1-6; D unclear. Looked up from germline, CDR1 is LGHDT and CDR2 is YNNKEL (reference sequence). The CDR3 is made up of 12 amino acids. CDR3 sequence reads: CASSWIYSPLHF. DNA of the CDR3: TGTGCCAGCAGCTGGATTTATTCGCCCCTCCACTTT.

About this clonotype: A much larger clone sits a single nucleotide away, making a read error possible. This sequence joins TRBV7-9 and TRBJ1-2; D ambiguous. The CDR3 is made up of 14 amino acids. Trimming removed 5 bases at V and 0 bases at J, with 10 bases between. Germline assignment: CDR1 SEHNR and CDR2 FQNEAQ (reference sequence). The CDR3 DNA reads TGTGCCAGCAGCCCCGCTCTCGCTAACTATGGCTACACCTTC. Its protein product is CASSPALANYGYTF.

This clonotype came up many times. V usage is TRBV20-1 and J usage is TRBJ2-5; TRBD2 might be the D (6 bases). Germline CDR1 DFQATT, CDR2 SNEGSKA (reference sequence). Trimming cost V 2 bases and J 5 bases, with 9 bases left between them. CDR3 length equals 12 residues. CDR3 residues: CSARSGGETQYF. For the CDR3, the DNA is TGCAGTGCTAGATCCGGAGGGGAGACCCAGTACTTC.

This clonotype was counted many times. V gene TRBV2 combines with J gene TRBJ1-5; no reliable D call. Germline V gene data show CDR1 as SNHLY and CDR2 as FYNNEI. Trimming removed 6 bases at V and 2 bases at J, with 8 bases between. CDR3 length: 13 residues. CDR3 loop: CASRSEGNQPQHF. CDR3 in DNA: TGTGCCAGCAGAAGTGAAGGCAATCAGCCCCAGCATTTT.

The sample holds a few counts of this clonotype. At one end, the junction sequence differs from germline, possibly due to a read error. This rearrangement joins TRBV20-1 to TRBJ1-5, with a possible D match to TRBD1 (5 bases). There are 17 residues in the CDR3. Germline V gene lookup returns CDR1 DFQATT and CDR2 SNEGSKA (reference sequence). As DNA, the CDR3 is TGCAGTGCTAGAGATAGTGGGCAGGGTAATACGAATCAGCACCAGCATTTT. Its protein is CSARDSGQGNTNQHQHF.

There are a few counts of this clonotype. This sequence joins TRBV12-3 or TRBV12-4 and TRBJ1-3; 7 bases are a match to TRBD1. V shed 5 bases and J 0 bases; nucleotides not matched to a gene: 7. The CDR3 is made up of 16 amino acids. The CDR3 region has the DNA TGTGCCAGCAGTGTTACAGGGGCGACCTCTGGAAACACCATATATTTT. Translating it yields CASSVTGATSGNTIYF.

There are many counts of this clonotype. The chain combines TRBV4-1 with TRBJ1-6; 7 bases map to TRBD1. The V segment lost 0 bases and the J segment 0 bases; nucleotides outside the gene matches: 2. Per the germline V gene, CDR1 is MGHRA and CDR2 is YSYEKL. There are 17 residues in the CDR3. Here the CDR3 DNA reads TGCGCCAGCAGCCAAGATCGGGACAGCTCCTATAATTCACCCCTCCACTTT. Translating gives CASSQDRDSSYNSPLHF.

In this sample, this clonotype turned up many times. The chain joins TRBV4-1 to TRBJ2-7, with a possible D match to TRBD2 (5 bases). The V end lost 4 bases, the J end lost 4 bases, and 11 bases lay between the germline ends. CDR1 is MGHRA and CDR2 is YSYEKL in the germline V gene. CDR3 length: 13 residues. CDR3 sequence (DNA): TGCGCCAGCAGCCCTGCTGAGGGATACGAGCAGTACTTC. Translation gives CASSPAEGYEQYF.

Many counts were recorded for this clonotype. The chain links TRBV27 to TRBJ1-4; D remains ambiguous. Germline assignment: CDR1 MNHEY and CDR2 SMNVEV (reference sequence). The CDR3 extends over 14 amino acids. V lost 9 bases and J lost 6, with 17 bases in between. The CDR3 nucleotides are TGTGCCAGTAGAGTGTCCACGATGGATGAAAAACTGTTTTTT. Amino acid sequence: CASRVSTMDEKLFF. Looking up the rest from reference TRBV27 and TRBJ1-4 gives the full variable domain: EAQVTQNPRYLITVTGKKLTVTCSQNMNHEYMSWYRQDPGLGLRQIYYSMNVEVTDKGDVPEGYKVSRKEKRNFPLILESPSPNQTSLYFCASRVSTMDEKLFFGSGTQLSVL.

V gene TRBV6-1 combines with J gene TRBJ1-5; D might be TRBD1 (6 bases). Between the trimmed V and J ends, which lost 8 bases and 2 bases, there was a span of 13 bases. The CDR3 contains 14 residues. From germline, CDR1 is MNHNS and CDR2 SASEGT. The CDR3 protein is CASGGRDGNQPQHF. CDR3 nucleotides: TGTGCCAGCGGGGGCAGGGATGGCAATCAGCCCCAGCATTTT.

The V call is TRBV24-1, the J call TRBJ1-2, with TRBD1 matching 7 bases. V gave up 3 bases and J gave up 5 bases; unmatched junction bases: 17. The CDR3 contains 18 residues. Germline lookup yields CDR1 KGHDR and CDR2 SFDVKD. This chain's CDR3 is CATSDMGQLSTLLYGYTF. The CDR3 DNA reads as TGTGCCACCAGTGATATGGGACAGCTATCTACTCTACTTTATGGCTACACCTTC.

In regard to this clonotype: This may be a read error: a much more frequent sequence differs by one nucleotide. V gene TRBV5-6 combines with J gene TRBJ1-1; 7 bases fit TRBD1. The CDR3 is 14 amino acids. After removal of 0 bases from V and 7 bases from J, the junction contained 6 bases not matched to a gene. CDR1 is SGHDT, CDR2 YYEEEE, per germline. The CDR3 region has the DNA TGTGCCAGCAGCTTGGCCCTCCGGGACAGTGAAGCTTTCTTT. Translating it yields CASSLALRDSEAFF.

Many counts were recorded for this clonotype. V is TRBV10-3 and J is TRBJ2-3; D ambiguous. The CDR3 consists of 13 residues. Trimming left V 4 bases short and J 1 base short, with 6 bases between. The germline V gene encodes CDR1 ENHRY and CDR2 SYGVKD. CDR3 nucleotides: TGTGCCATCAGTGGTACGGGCACAGATACGCAGTATTTT. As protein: CAISGTGTDTQYF.

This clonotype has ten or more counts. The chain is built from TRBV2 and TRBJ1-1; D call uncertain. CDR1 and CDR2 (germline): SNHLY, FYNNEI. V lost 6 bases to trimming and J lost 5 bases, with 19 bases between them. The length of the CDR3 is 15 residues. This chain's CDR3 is CASRPHTGGRTEAFF. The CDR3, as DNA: TGTGCCAGCAGGCCTCACACGGGAGGAAGGACTGAAGCTTTCTTT.

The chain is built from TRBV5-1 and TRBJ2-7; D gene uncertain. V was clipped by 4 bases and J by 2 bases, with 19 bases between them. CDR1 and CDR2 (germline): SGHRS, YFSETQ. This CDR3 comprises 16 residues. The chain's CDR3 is CASSQEMGLITYEQYF. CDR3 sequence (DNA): TGCGCCAGCAGCCAAGAAATGGGCCTGATTACCTACGAGCAGTACTTC. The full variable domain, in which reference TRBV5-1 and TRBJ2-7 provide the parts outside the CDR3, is KAGVTQTPRYLIKTRGQQVTLSCSPISGHRSVSWYQQTPGQGLQFLFEYFSETQRNKGNFPGRFSGRQFSNSRSEMNVSTLELGDSALYLCASSQEMGLITYEQYFGPGTRLTVT.

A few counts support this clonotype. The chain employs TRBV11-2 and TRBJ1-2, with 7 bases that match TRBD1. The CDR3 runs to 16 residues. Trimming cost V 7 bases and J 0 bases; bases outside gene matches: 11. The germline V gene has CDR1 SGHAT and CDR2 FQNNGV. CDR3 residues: CASNNLGGYPNYGYTF. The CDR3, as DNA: TGTGCCAGCAACAATCTAGGGGGCTACCCTAACTATGGCTACACCTTC.

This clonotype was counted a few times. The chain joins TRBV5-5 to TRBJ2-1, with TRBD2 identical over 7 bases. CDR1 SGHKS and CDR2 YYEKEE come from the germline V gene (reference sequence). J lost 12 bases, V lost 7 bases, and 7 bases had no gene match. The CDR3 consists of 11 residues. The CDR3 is CASWGGAMQFF. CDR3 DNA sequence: TGTGCCAGCTGGGGGGGAGCTATGCAGTTCTTC.

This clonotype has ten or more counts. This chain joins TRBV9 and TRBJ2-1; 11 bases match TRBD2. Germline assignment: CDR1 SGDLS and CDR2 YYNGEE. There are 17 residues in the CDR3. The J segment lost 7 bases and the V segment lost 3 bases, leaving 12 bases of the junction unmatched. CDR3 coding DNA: TGTGCCAGCAGCGCGACGTTACATACTAGCGGGAGTAATGAGCAGTTCTTC. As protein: CASSATLHTSGSNEQFF.

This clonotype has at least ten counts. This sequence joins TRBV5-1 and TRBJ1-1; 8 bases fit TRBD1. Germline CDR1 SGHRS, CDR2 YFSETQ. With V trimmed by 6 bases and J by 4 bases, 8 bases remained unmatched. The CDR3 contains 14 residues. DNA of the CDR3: TGCGCCAGCAAAGGACAGGGAAGTAGCACTGAAGCTTTCTTT. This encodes CASKGQGSSTEAFF.